This T cell receptor (beta chain) came from a study of cytotoxic CD8 clonotypes in ibrutinib-treated CLL. V lost 6 bases and J 8 bases, leaving 11 bases between the germline ends. The CDR3 totals 12 residues. Germline V CDR1 and CDR2: PRHDT, FYEKMQ (reference sequence). The method was immunoSEQ multiplex PCR; TCRdb's version includes in-frame clones alone and lacks a portion of them. The table lists tens of thousands of clones, 55% to 65% of them singletons. The sequencing used PBMCs, collected after 24 months of ibrutinib treatment. The clonotype originates from a human donor with chronic lymphocytic leukemia. The chain has TRBV13 and TRBJ2-1; the D gene is possibly TRBD1 (5 bases). The CDR3 sequence: CASSFEGDEQFF. The CDR3 nucleotides are TGTGCCAGCAGTTTTGAAGGGGATGAGCAGTTCTTC.